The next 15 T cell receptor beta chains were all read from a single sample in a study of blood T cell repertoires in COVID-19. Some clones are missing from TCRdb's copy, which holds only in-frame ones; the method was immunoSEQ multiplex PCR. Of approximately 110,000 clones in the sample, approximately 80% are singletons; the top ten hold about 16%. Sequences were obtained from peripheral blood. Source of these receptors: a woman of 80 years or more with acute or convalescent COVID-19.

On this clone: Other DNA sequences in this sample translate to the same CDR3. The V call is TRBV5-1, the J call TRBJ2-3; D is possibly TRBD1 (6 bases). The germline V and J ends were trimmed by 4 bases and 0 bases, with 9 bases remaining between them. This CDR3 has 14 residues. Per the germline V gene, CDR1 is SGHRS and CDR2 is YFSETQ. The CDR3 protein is CASSLGQSTDTQYF. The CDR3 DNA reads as TGCGCCAGCAGCCTAGGACAGAGCACAGATACGCAGTATTTT.

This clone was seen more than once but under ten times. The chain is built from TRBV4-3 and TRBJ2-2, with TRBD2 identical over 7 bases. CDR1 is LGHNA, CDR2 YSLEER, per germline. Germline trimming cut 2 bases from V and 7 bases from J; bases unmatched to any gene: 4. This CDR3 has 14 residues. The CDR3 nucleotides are TGCGCCAGCAGCCAAACTACGGGGGGCGGGGAGCTGTTTTTT. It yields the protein CASSQTTGGGELFF.

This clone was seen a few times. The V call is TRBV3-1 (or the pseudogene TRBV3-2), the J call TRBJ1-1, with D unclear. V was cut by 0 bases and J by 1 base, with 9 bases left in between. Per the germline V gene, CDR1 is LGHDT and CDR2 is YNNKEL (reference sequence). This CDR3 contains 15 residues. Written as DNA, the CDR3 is TGTGCCAGCAGCCAAGATTTTCCCGGGAACACTGAAGCTTTCTTT. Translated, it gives CASSQDFPGNTEAFF.

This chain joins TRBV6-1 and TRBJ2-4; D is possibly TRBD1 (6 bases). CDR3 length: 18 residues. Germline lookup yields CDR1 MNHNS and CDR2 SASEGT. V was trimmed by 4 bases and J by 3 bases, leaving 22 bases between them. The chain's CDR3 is CASSGQAHLNLVKNIQYF. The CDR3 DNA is TGTGCCAGCAGTGGACAGGCACATCTAAACCTAGTCAAAAACATTCAGTACTTC.

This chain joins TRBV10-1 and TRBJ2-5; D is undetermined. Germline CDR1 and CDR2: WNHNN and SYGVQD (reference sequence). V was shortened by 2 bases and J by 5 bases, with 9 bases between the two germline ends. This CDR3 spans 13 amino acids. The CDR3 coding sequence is TGCGCCAGCAGTGAGGAGGCTGGGGAGACCCAGTACTTC. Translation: CASSEEAGETQYF.

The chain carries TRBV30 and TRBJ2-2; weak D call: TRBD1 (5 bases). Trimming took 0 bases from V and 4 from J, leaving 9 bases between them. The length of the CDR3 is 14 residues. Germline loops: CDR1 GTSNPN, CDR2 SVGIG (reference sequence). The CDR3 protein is CAWSVNRRTGELFF. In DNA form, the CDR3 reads TGTGCCTGGAGTGTGAACAGGCGCACCGGGGAGCTGTTTTTT.

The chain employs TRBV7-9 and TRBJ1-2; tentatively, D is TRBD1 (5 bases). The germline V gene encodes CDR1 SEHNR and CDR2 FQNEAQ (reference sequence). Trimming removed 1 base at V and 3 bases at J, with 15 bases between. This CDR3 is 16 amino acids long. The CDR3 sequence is CASSLGGGAAHYGYTF. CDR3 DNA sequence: TGTGCCAGCAGCTTAGGAGGTGGGGCAGCGCACTATGGCTACACCTTC.

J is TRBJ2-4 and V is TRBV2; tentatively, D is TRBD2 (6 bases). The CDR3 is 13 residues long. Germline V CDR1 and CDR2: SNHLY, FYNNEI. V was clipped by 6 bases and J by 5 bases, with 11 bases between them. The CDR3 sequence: CASRRDWENIQYF. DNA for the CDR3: TGTGCCAGCAGGAGGGACTGGGAAAACATTCAGTACTTC.

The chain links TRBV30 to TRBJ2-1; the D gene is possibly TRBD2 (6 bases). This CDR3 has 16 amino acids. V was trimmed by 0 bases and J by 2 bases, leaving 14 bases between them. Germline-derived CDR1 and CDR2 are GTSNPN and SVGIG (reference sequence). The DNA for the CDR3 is TGTGCCTGGAGTGTTTCCCGGGGGTCGACCTACAATGAGCAGTTCTTC. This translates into CAWSVSRGSTYNEQFF.

CDR3 sequence reads: CASSLEILEGAEAFF. The CDR3 nucleotides read TGCGCCAGCAGCTTAGAAATTTTAGAAGGGGCTGAAGCTTTCTTT. This sequence joins TRBV5-1 and TRBJ1-1, with D possibly TRBD1 on 5 matching bases. CDR3 length: 15 amino acids. Germline lookup yields CDR1 SGHRS and CDR2 YFSETQ. The ends were cut back, 2 bases at V and 6 bases at J, with 17 bases in the middle.

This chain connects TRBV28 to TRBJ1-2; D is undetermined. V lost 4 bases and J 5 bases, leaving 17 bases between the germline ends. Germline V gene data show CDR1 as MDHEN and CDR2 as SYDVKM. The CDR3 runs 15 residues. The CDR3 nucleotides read TGTGCCAGCAGTTCATACTGGTACGGTAAATATGGCTACACCTTC. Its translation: CASSSYWYGKYGYTF.

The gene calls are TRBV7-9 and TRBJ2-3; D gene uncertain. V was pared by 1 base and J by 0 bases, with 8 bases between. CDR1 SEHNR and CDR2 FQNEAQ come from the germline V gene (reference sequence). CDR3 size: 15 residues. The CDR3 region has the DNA TGTGCCAGCAGCTTAGGACTTCCTAGCACAGATACGCAGTATTTT. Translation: CASSLGLPSTDTQYF. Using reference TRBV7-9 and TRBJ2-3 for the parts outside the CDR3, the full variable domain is DTGVSQNPRHKITKRGQNVTFRCDPISEHNRLYWYRQTLGQGPEFLTYFQNEAQLEKSRLLSDRFSAERPKGSFSTLEIQRTEQGDSAMYLCASSLGLPSTDTQYFGPGTRLTVL.

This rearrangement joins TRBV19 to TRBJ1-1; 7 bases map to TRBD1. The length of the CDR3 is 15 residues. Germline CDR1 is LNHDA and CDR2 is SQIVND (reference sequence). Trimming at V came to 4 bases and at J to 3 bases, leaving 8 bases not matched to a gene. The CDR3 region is CASSTRQGMHTEAFF. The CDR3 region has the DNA TGTGCCAGTAGTACTCGACAGGGTATGCACACTGAAGCTTTCTTT.

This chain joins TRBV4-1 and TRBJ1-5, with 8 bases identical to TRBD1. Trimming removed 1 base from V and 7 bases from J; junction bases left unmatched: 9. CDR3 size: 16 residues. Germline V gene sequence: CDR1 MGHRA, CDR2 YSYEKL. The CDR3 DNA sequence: TGCGCCAGCAGCCAAGCTTTGACAGGGGAGGTGCAGCCCCAGCATTTT. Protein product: CASSQALTGEVQPQHF.

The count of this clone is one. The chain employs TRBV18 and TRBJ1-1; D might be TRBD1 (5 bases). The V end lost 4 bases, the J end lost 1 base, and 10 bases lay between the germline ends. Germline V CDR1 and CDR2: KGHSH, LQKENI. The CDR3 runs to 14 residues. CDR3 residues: CASSRSTGNTEAFF. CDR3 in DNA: TGTGCCAGCTCACGGAGTACAGGGAACACTGAAGCTTTCTTT.